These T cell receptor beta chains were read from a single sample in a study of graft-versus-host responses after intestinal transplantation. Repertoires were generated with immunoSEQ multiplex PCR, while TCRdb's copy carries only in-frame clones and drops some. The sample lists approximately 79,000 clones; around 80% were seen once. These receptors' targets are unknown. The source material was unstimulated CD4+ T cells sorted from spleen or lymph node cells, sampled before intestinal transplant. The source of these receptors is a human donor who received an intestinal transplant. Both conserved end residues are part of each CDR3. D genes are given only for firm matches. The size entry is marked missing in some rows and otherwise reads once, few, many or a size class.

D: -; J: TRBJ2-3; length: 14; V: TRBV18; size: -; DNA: TGTGCCAGCTCACCCTTCACTGGCACAGATACGCAGTATTTT; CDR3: CASSPFTGTDTQYF
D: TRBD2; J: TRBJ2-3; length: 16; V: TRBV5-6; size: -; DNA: TGTGCCAGCAGCTTGGTCAGCGGGAGTGGAACAGATACGCAGTATTTT; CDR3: CASSLVSGSGTDTQYF
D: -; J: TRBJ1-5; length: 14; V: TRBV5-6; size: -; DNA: TGTGCCAGCAGCTCTTGGGGGGGCGGCCAGCCCCAGCATTTT; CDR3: CASSSWGGGQPQHF
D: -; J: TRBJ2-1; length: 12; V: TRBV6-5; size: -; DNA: TGTGCCAGCACCCAAACAAGCAATGAGCAGTTCTTC; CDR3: CASTQTSNEQFF
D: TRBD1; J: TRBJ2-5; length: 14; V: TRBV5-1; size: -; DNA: TGCGCCAGCAGCTTGGCGACAGGGGTGGAGACCCAGTACTTC; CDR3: CASSLATGVETQYF
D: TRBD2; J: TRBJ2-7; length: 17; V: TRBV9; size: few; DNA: TGTGCCAGCAGCGTAGCTCCTAGCGGGAGGCCCCCCTACGAGCAGTACTTC; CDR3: CASSVAPSGRPPYEQYF
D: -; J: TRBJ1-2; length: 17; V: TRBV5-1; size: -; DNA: TGCGCCAGCAGCTCCGGCAGGGGCCTCACCCGGGACTATGGCTACACCTTC; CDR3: CASSSGRGLTRDYGYTF
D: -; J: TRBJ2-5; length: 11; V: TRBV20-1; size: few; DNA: TGCAGTGCTGCGGGGATGGAGACCCAGTACTTC; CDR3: CSAAGMETQYF
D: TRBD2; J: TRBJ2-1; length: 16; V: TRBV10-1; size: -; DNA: TGCGCCAGCAGTGAAGGGACTAGCGGGAGGCATCATGAGCAGTTCTTC; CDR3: CASSEGTSGRHHEQFF
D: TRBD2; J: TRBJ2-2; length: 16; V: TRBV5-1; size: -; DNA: TGCGCCAGCAGCCTTGGACTAGCTCGAGACACCGGGGAGCTGTTTTTT; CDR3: CASSLGLARDTGELFF
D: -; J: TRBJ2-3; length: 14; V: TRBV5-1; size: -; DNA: TGCGCCAGCAGCTCCCGGGGGACCACAGATACGCAGTATTTT; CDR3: CASSSRGTTDTQYF
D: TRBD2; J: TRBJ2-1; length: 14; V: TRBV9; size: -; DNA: TGTGCCAGCAGCCCAGGACTAGCGGGTCCCGGGCAGTTCTTC; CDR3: CASSPGLAGPGQFF
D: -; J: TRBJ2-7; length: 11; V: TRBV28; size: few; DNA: TGTGCCAGCAGTCCCCGCTACGAGCAGTACTTC; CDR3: CASSPRYEQYF
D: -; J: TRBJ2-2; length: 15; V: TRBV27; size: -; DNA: TGTGCCAGCACCTGGGTCGGGAAGCGAACCGGGGAGCTGTTTTTT; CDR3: CASTWVGKRTGELFF
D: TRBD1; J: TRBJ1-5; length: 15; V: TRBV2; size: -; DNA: TGTGCCAGCAGGACCGACAGGGGATCCAATCAGCCCCAGCATTTT; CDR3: CASRTDRGSNQPQHF
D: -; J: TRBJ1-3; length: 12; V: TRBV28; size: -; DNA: TGTGCCAGCAGTTTTAGTGGAAACACCATATATTTT; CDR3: CASSFSGNTIYF
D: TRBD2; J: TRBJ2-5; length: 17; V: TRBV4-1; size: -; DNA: TGCGCCAGCAGCCAAGGACTCACTAGCGGGGTCCAAGAGACCCAGTACTTC; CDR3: CASSQGLTSGVQETQYF
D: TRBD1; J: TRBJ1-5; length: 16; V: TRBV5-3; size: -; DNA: TGTGCCAGAAGTTGTCCGGGACAGGAGAGCAATCAGCCCCAGCATTTT; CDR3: CARSCPGQESNQPQHF
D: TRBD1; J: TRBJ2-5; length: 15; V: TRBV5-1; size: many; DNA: TGCGCCAGCAGCGAATCGACAGGGGGCACGAAGACCCAGTACTTC; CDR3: CASSESTGGTKTQYF
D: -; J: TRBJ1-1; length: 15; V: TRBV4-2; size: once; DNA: TGTGCCAGCAGCCACCCACGGGACACCAACACTGAAGCTTTCTTT; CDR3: CASSHPRDTNTEAFF
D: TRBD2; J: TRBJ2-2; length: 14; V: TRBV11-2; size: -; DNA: TGTGCCAGCAGCTCCTCCGGGGGGACCGGGGAGCTGTTTTTT; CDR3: CASSSSGGTGELFF
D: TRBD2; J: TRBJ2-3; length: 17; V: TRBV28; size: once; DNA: TGTGCCAGCAGTTTAGATTCGCTAGCGGGTGTAGGGGATACGCAGTATTTT; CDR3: CASSLDSLAGVGDTQYF
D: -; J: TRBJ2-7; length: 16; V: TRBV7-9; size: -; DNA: TGTGCCAGCAGCCCGTACCAGCGGTACCTAACCTACGAGCAGTACTTC; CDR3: CASSPYQRYLTYEQYF
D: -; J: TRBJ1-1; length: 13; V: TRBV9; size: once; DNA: TGTGCCAGCAGCTCCGGGGGGAGGACTGAAGCTTTCTTT; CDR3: CASSSGGRTEAFF
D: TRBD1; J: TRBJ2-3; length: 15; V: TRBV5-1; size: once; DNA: TGCGCCAGCAGCTTACAGGGGCCGAGCACAGATACGCAGTATTTT; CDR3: CASSLQGPSTDTQYF
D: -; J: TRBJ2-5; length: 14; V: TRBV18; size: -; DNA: TGTGCCAGCTCACCACCTAGCAGTGCGGAGACCCAGTACTTC; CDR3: CASSPPSSAETQYF
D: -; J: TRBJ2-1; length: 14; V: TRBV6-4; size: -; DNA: TGTGCCAGCAGTGCCCGGAATAGCTTGGGTGAGCAGTTCTTC; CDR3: CASSARNSLGEQFF
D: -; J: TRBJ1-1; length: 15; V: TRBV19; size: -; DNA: TGTGCCAGTAGTTCGGACACGGCTGTTCACACTGAAGCTTTCTTT; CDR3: CASSSDTAVHTEAFF
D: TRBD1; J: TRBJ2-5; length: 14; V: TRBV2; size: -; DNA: TGTGCCAGCAGCCTAAGGGACAGGGGTGAGACCCAGTACTTC; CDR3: CASSLRDRGETQYF
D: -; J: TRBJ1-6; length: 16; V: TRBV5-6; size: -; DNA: TGTGCCAGCAGCTTGCCCTGGGACACGGAAGATTCACCCCTCCACTTT; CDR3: CASSLPWDTEDSPLHF
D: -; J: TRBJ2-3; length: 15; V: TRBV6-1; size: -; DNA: TGTGCCAGCAGAACGCCGGGACTCTACACAGATACGCAGTATTTT; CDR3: CASRTPGLYTDTQYF
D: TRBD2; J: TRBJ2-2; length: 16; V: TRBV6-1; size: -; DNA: TGTGCCAGCAGTGGGGTAGCGGGAACGAACACCGGGGAGCTGTTTTTT; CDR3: CASSGVAGTNTGELFF
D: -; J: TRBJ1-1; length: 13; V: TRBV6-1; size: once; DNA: TGTGCCAGCAGTGAAGTTCCCCAGGCCAGAGCTTTCTTT; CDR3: CASSEVPQARAFF
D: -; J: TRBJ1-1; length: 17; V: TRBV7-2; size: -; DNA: TGTGCCAGCAGCTTAGGAGGTCCAGGGGCCGTGAACACTGAAGCTTTCTTT; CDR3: CASSLGGPGAVNTEAFF
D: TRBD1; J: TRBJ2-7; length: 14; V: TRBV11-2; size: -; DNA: TGTGCCAGCAGCGCCGGGACAGGGTCCTACGAGCAGTACTTC; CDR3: CASSAGTGSYEQYF
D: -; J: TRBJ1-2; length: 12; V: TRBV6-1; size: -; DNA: TGTGCCAGCAGTGAGACAGGACCTGGCTACACCTTC; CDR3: CASSETGPGYTF
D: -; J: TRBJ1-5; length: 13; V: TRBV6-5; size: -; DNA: TGTGCCAGCAGTCTCGTTGGCAATCAGCCCCAGCATTTT; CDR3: CASSLVGNQPQHF
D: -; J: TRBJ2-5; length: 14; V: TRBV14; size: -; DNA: TGTGCCAGCAGGACTTTTGGTCCCGGGGGGACCCAGTACTTC; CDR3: CASRTFGPGGTQYF
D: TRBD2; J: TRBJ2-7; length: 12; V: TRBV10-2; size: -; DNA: TGCGCCAGCGACCCGGGAGGATACGAGCAGTACTTC; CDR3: CASDPGGYEQYF
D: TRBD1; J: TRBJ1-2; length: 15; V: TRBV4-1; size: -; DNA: TGCGCCAGCAGCCATGAAGGACAGGGCGTCTATGGCTACACCTTC; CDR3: CASSHEGQGVYGYTF
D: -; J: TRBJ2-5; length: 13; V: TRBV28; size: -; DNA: TGTGCCAGCAGTTTAGGGCCCCAAGAGACCCAGTACTTC; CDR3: CASSLGPQETQYF
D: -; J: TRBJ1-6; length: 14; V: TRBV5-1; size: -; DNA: TGCGCCAGCAGCTTGGTTGGGGGCAATTCACCCCTCCACTTT; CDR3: CASSLVGGNSPLHF
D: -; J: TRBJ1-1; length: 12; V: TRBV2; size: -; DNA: TGTGCCAGCAGTGAAACAGGTGGCGAAGCTTTCTTT; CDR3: CASSETGGEAFF
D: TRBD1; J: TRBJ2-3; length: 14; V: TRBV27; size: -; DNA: TGTGCCAGCAGTAGAGGACAGGTCACAGATACGCAGTATTTT; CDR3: CASSRGQVTDTQYF
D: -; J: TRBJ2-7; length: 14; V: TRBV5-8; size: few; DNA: TGTGCCAGCAGCCCATATGGCCTCAGCTACGAGCAGTACTTC; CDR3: CASSPYGLSYEQYF
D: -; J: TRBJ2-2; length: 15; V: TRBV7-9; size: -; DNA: TGTGCCAGCAGCGGTAGCCTCACGAACACCGGGGAGCTGTTTTTT; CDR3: CASSGSLTNTGELFF
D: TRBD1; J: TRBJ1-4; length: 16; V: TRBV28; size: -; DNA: TGTGCCACGGGGACAGCCGGATTTGCAACTAATGAAAAACTGTTTTTT; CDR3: CATGTAGFATNEKLFF
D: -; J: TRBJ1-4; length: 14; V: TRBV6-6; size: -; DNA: TGTGCCAGCAGTTACGGGGGGTTGGGTGAAAAACTGTTTTTT; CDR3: CASSYGGLGEKLFF
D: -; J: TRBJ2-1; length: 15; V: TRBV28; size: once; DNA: TGTGCCAGCAGACTAGAAGTGGGCTCCTACAATGAGCAGTTCTTC; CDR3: CASRLEVGSYNEQFF
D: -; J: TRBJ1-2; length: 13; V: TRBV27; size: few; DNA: TGTGCCAGCAGTTTTTCTACAGCTCATGGCTACACCTTC; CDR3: CASSFSTAHGYTF
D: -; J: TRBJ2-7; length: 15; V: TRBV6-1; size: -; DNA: TGTGCCAGCAGTGAAGGGTCGGCGGGGCAGGGCGAGCAGTACTTC; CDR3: CASSEGSAGQGEQYF